One sample yielded the 21 T cell receptor beta chains listed below, sequenced in a study of T cells in Graves' hyperthyroidism and ophthalmopathy (dated by TCRdb to about 2019). Library creation used multiplex PCR. Instrument used: Illumina HiSeq 2000. Amplification of TCR beta CDR3 regions was carried out from RNA transcripts. The first round of RT-PCR for the TCR CDR3 was performed with the HTBI primer set and the Qiagen OneStep RT-PCR kit. TCRdb reworked the public reads: Q25 trimming with fastp, MiXCR clone assembly, productive beta chains retained. All rows with the same CDR3 protein become a single entry with the most common DNA and genes. The sample includes 360,000 or so distinct CDR3 sequences, with 15% to 20% observed a single time. 15% to 17% of the sample is taken by the ten largest. Sample: blood. All receptors come from a woman aged 40 to 49 with Graves' ophthalmopathy.

This clonotype was seen at least ten times. The V call is TRBV10-3, the J call TRBJ2-5, with D possibly being TRBD2 (5 bases). The germline V and J ends were trimmed by 3 bases and 3 bases, with 8 bases remaining between them. Germline CDR1 reads ENHRY; CDR2 reads SYGVKD. The CDR3 loop spans 13 amino acids. CDR3 coding DNA: TGTGCCATCAGTGACCCAGCGGAAGAGACCCAGTACTTC. It yields the protein CAISDPAEETQYF.

This clonotype was counted many times. This chain links TRBV7-2 with TRBJ1-1, with TRBD1 matching 9 bases. Germline assignment: CDR1 SGHTA and CDR2 FQGNSA. CDR3 length: 13 residues. Unmatched junction bases numbered 8, after V lost 5 bases and J lost 10 bases. The CDR3 DNA is TGTGCCAGCAGCCACACAGGGGGCGGGAGAGCTTTCTTT. This codes for CASSHTGGGRAFF.

This clonotype was recorded many times. The chain recombines TRBV3-1 with TRBJ2-2; 7 nucleotides align to TRBD2. Looked up from germline, CDR1 is LGHDT and CDR2 is YNNKEL (reference sequence). The trim removed 3 bases at V and 0 bases at J, leaving 13 bases unmatched. The CDR3 extends over 19 amino acids. Written as DNA, the CDR3 is TGTGCCAGCAGCCACTCCCTGGGCGGAGCGGGGTCGAACACCGGGGAGCTGTTTTTT. Protein product: CASSHSLGGAGSNTGELFF.

The table lists this clonotype with many counts. The chain links TRBV28 to TRBJ2-7; no clear D gene. The CDR3 has 15 residues. Trimming pared 3 bases from V and 5 bases from J, leaving 17 bases between. Germline V lookup: CDR1 MDHEN, CDR2 SYDVKM. CDR3 protein: CASSFRAPGLDEQYF. CDR3 bases: TGTGCCAGCAGTTTCCGGGCTCCCGGGCTCGACGAGCAGTACTTC. The full variable domain, in which reference TRBV28 and TRBJ2-7 provide the parts outside the CDR3, is DVKVTQSSRYLVKRTGEKVFLECVQDMDHENMFWYRQDPGLGLRLIYFSYDVKMKEKGDIPEGYSVSREKKERFSLILESASTNQTSMYLCASSFRAPGLDEQYFGPGTRLTVT.

Ten or more counts support this clonotype. The V call is TRBV9, the J call TRBJ2-7; D is tentatively TRBD1 or TRBD2 (5 bases each). The CDR3 is 14 residues long. In germline, CDR1 is SGDLS, CDR2 YYNGEE. V was trimmed by 6 bases and J by 0 bases, leaving 13 bases between them. CDR3 protein: CASNKGDPSYEQYF. The DNA for the CDR3 is TGTGCCAGCAACAAAGGGGACCCCTCCTACGAGCAGTACTTC. The full variable domain, its missing parts supplied by reference TRBV9 and TRBJ2-7, is DSGVTQTPKHLITATGQRVTLRCSPRSGDLSVYWYQQSLDQGLQFLIQYYNGEERAKGNILERFSAQQFPDLHSELNLSSLELGDSALYFCASNKGDPSYEQYFGPGTRLTVT.

The genes are TRBV24-1 and TRBJ2-7; possibly TRBD2 for D (5 bases). CDR3 length equals 15 residues. V lost 3 bases to trimming and J lost 0 bases, with 11 bases between them. Germline V gene data show CDR1 as KGHDR and CDR2 as SFDVKD. The DNA of the CDR3 is TGTGCCACCAGTGATCGAAGGAGGAGCTCCTACGAGCAGTACTTC. It is translated as CATSDRRRSSYEQYF.

At least ten counts were recorded for this clonotype. The chain combines TRBV5-1 with TRBJ1-2; 7 bases match TRBD1. Germline CDR1 reads SGHRS; CDR2 reads YFSETQ. The CDR3 consists of 14 residues. With V trimmed by 4 bases and J by 6 bases, 9 bases remained unmatched. As DNA, the CDR3 is TGCGCCAGCAGCCGAACCGGGACAGATCATGGCTACACCTTC. Amino acids: CASSRTGTDHGYTF.

V usage is TRBV6-2 or TRBV6-3 and J usage is TRBJ1-2; D unresolved. The V and J ends lost 2 bases and 7 bases respectively, with 8 bases between them. In germline, CDR1 is MNHEY, CDR2 SVGEGT. The CDR3 runs 12 residues. CDR3 sequence (DNA): TGTGCCAGCAGTTACACCAAGGGTGGCTACACCTTC. This translates into CASSYTKGGYTF.

Ten or more counts support this clonotype. The chain carries TRBV24-1 and TRBJ1-1; D unclear. V lost 6 bases, J lost 1 base, and 8 bases lay in between. CDR3 length: 13 amino acids. Germline loops: CDR1 KGHDR, CDR2 SFDVKD. The CDR3 bases are TGTGCCACCAGTTTGTCAGGGAACACTGAAGCTTTCTTT. Residues: CATSLSGNTEAFF.

Many counts were recorded for this clonotype. This sequence joins TRBV20-1 and TRBJ2-7; D is possibly TRBD1 or TRBD2 (5 bases each). Germline CDR1 reads DFQATT; CDR2 reads SNEGSKA (reference sequence). V was clipped by 5 bases and J by 5 bases, with 10 bases between them. The CDR3 length is 11 residues. The CDR3 DNA follows: TGCAGTGCTGGGGGATTGGACGAGCAGTACTTC. Translation gives CSAGGLDEQYF.

This clonotype has more than one count but fewer than ten. The genes are TRBV11-1 and TRBJ2-2, with TRBD2 identical over 14 bases. This CDR3 spans 17 amino acids. CDR1 SGHAT and CDR2 FQDESV come from the germline V gene (reference sequence). The junction had 8 bases not matched to a gene; V was cut back by 4 bases and J by 7 bases. The CDR3 loop is CASSWTSGRPPDGELFF. CDR3 in DNA: TGTGCCAGCAGCTGGACTAGCGGGAGGCCCCCAGACGGGGAGCTGTTTTTT. Full variable domain (rest looked up from reference TRBV11-1 and TRBJ2-2): EAEVAQSPRYKITEKSQAVAFWCDPISGHATLYWYRQILGQGPELLVQFQDESVVDDSQLPKDRFSAERLKGVDSTLKIQPAELGDSAMYLCASSWTSGRPPDGELFFGEGSRLTVL.

This clonotype occurred a few times. V gene TRBV24-1 combines with J gene TRBJ1-5; D remains ambiguous. Germline V gives CDR1 KGHDR, CDR2 SFDVKD. With 1 base removed from V and 4 bases from J, the gap between germline ends came to 16 bases. The CDR3 is 17 residues long. The CDR3 protein is CATSDFHSLIGNQPQHF. CDR3 in DNA: TGTGCCACCAGTGATTTTCACAGTCTCATCGGTAATCAGCCCCAGCATTTT.

This clonotype was seen repeatedly, ten times or more. The gene calls are TRBV19 and TRBJ1-1; tentatively, D is TRBD1 (6 bases). V lost 5 bases and J lost 0, with 13 bases in between. Germline-derived CDR1 and CDR2 are LNHDA and SQIVND (reference sequence). The length of the CDR3 is 15 residues. CDR3: CASSLRGKMNTEAFF. The CDR3 bases are TGTGCCAGTAGTCTCAGGGGAAAGATGAACACTGAAGCTTTCTTT.

This clonotype has a handful of counts. CDR3 in amino acids: CASSRSGAHNRELFF. The CDR3 nucleotides are TGTGCCAGCTCCCGTTCGGGGGCGCATAACAGGGAGCTGTTTTTT. This chain links TRBV7-3 with TRBJ2-2, with D possibly being TRBD1 or TRBD2 (6 bases each). Germline lookup yields CDR1 SGHTA and CDR2 FQGTGA. V was shortened by 8 bases and J by 9 bases, with 22 bases between the two germline ends. The CDR3 runs to 15 residues.

This clonotype turned up a few times. The rearrangement links TRBV19 to TRBJ2-7, with a tentative D call TRBD2 (5 bases). Germline V gives CDR1 LNHDA, CDR2 SQIVND (reference sequence). The V end lost 6 bases, the J end lost 5 bases, and 20 bases lay between the germline ends. This CDR3 is 15 amino acids long. Here the CDR3 reads CASSPIDYHLNEQYF. The CDR3 bases are TGTGCCAGTAGCCCAATCGACTACCACTTGAACGAGCAGTACTTC.

There are many counts of this clonotype. The chain uses TRBV12-3 or TRBV12-4 and TRBJ1-1, with D possibly matching TRBD1 (5 bases). The CDR3 loop spans 14 amino acids. Between the trimmed V and J ends, which lost 6 bases and 3 bases, there was a span of 14 bases. CDR3 residues: CASRDPGEHTEAFF. The CDR3 DNA sequence: TGTGCCAGCAGGGACCCGGGGGAGCACACTGAAGCTTTCTTT.

The sample holds many counts of this clonotype. The V gene is TRBV30, the J gene TRBJ2-7; D perhaps matches TRBD1 (6 bases). Per germline, CDR1 GTSNPN and CDR2 SVGIG (reference sequence). Trimming shortened V by 0 bases and J by 3 bases, and 12 bases separated the two germline ends. This CDR3 contains 14 residues. CDR3 sequence reads: CAWSVLGGGYEQYF. Here the CDR3 DNA reads TGTGCCTGGAGTGTACTTGGGGGCGGCTACGAGCAGTACTTC.

This clonotype has a handful of counts. A read error may produce the germline difference seen at one junction end. The chain has TRBV5-6 and TRBJ2-5, with TRBD1 as a possible D gene (6 bases). From germline, CDR1 is SGHDT and CDR2 YYEEEE. The CDR3 runs to 16 residues. In DNA form, the CDR3 reads TGTGCCAGCAGCCAAGATACAGGGACCATCCAAGAGACCCAGCACTTC. Translated, it gives CASSQDTGTIQETQHF.

This clonotype was counted at least ten times. The chain is built from TRBV6-1 and TRBJ2-7, with D hard to call. V lost 3 bases to trimming and J lost 2 bases, with 17 bases between them. CDR3 size: 16 residues. CDR1 MNHNS and CDR2 SASEGT come from the germline V gene. As DNA, the CDR3 is TGTGCCAGCAGTGAGTTAAAACTGAGGATGACCTACGAGCAGTACTTC. Encoded protein: CASSELKLRMTYEQYF.

This clonotype was found many times. One end of the junction is discordant with germline, which a read error may explain. The rearrangement uses TRBV30 and TRBJ2-7; no clear D. CDR3 length equals 14 residues. Germline CDR1 and CDR2: GTSNPN and SVGIG (reference sequence). CDR3 amino acids: CAWSTGVTLYEQCF. The CDR3 DNA is TGTGCCTGGAGTACCGGTGTGACCCTCTACGAGCAGTGCTTC.

Details on this clonotype: One end of the junction fails to match germline, which may point to a read error. V gene TRBV12-3 or TRBV12-4 combines with J gene TRBJ2-5; weak D call: TRBD2 (6 bases). The CDR3 runs 14 residues. This CDR3 is CASSLGRRGETQYF. CDR3 sequence (DNA): TGTGCCAGCAGTCTGGGGAGGCGAGGGGAGACACAGTACTTC.